The 12 T cell receptor beta chains in this list originate from one sample, sequenced in a study of blood T cells in healthy people across ages. A second PCR, run for about 6 to 12 cycles, used a sample-barcoded 5' primer plus a J-beta primer mix. TCRdb re-derived calls from the 5' RACE reads in MiXCR, one entry per CDR3 protein. The sample consists of some 940,000 distinct CDR3 sequences, just under 30% of them appearing once. These data were likewise used in another study, on T cells of mothers and their children.

Sequencing was done on a sample of blood. Receptors were obtained from a middle-aged woman in good health.

Ten or more counts support this clonotype. CDR3 DNA: TGTGCCAGCAGTTTTGGGCTGGGCGAGCAGTTCTTC. Amino acids: CASSFGLGEQFF. V and J are TRBV27 and TRBJ2-1; unclear D gene. The CDR3 spans 12 residues. CDR1 MNHEY and CDR2 SMNVEV come from the germline V gene (reference sequence). Trimming pared 3 bases from V and 10 bases from J, leaving 10 bases between.

This clonotype showed up just a few times. This sequence joins TRBV11-2 and TRBJ1-6; tentatively, D is TRBD1 (6 bases). Deletions cut 5 bases from V and 16 bases from J, with 15 bases between. CDR3 length equals 12 residues. Germline V gene data show CDR1 as SGHAT and CDR2 as FQNNGV. The CDR3, as DNA: TGTGCCAGCAGCACCCAGGACAGCCAGCTCCACTTT. It translates to CASSTQDSQLHF.

This chain connects TRBV5-5 to TRBJ2-1; D gene unclear. V lost 6 bases, J lost 4 bases, and 11 bases lay in between. The germline V gene has CDR1 SGHKS and CDR2 YYEKEE (reference sequence). There are 13 residues in the CDR3. CDR3 sequence (DNA): TGTGCCAGCACCTGGGGTGGGTACAATGAGCAGTTCTTC. Amino acids: CASTWGGYNEQFF. The whole variable domain, filled in from reference TRBV5-5 and TRBJ2-1, reads DAGVTQSPTHLIKTRGQQVTLRCSPISGHKSVSWYQQVLGQGPQFIFQYYEKEERGRGNFPDRFSARQFPNYSSELNVNALLLGDSALYLCASTWGGYNEQFFGPGTRLTVL.

There are many counts of this clonotype. The chain uses TRBV18 and TRBJ2-1; D is unclear. Trimming took 3 bases from V and 6 from J, leaving 9 bases between them. The germline V gene encodes CDR1 KGHSH and CDR2 LQKENI. There are 13 residues in the CDR3. The CDR3 sequence: CASSPPPLNEQFF. The CDR3 nucleotides are TGTGCCAGCTCACCCCCTCCCCTCAATGAGCAGTTCTTC.

There are many counts of this clonotype. CDR3 DNA: TGTGCCAGCAGTGAAAGGGAGTTGCAGCCCCAGCATTTT. As protein: CASSERELQPQHF. The chain recombines TRBV2 with TRBJ1-5, with D hard to call. V was shortened by 2 bases and J by 7 bases, with 9 bases between the two germline ends. Looked up from germline, CDR1 is SNHLY and CDR2 is FYNNEI. This CDR3 has 13 residues.

This clonotype was counted a few times. The chain links TRBV20-1 to TRBJ1-6; the D is unclear. The germline V and J ends were trimmed by 3 bases and 7 bases, with 16 bases remaining between them. The V gene's germline CDR1 is DFQATT and CDR2 SNEGSKA (reference sequence). This CDR3 has 15 amino acids. CDR3 loop: CSARSSQAGNSPLHF. CDR3 sequence (DNA): TGCAGTGCTAGGTCCTCGCAGGCCGGGAATTCACCCCTCCACTTT.

There are many counts of this clonotype. The rearrangement joins TRBV15 to TRBJ2-5; no clear D. Looked up from germline, CDR1 is LNHNV and CDR2 is YYDKDF (reference sequence). Trimming removed 1 base from V and 4 bases from J, with 10 bases in between. The CDR3 has 14 residues. In DNA form, the CDR3 reads TGTGCCACCAGCAGAGTTGGGGTGGGAGAGACCCAGTACTTC. This translates into CATSRVGVGETQYF.

Turning to this clonotype: A single base separates this from a much larger clone, so it may be a read error. The chain combines TRBV13 with TRBJ2-5; TRBD2 matches 10 bases. The end of the DNA aligns better with TRBJ2-4, so the J call may be wrong. This CDR3 has 19 amino acids. CDR1 is PRHDT and CDR2 is FYEKMQ in the germline V gene (reference sequence). DNA for the CDR3: TGTGCCAGCAGCCCCCCCCAACTAGCGGGGAGAGGCTTGGGAAGCATTCAGTACTTC. Its translation: CASSPPQLAGRGLGSIQYF.

On this clonotype: A read error may be the cause here, since a much bigger clone is one base away. The chain uses TRBV29-1 and TRBJ2-1; D gene ambiguous. The germline V gene has CDR1 SQVTM and CDR2 ANQGSEA. Deletions cut 1 base from V and 10 bases from J, with 14 bases between. This CDR3 has 13 residues. CDR3 sequence (DNA): TGCAGCGTTGAAGCCCCTACTTCCTACGAGCAGTTCTTC. Encoded protein: CSVEAPTSYEQFF.

This clonotype showed up just a few times. The chain uses TRBV27 and TRBJ2-1; tentatively, D is TRBD1 or TRBD2 (7 bases each). Germline-derived CDR1 and CDR2 are MNHEY and SMNVEV (reference sequence). This CDR3 is 16 amino acids long. V lost 6 bases to trimming and J lost 5 bases, with 20 bases between them. The CDR3, as DNA: TGTGCCAGCAGGGGAGGGGAGGGGGCATGGAACAATGAGCAGTTCTTC. This gives the protein CASRGGEGAWNNEQFF.

This clonotype has at least ten counts. The CDR3 loop is CASRATGTSYNEQFF. CDR3 nucleotides: TGTGCCAGCAGAGCCACCGGGACTTCCTACAATGAGCAGTTCTTC. The rearrangement uses TRBV7-2 and TRBJ2-1; maybe TRBD2 (6 bases). Deletions cut 6 bases from V and 1 base from J, with 13 bases between. Per the germline V gene, CDR1 is SGHTA and CDR2 is FQGNSA. The CDR3 covers 15 residues.

CDR3 protein: CASSFILADTQYF. The CDR3 nucleotides are TGTGCCAGCAGTTTTATTCTGGCAGATACGCAGTATTTT. The chain has TRBV12-3 or TRBV12-4 and TRBJ2-3; no firm D call. V was trimmed by 3 bases and J by 4 bases, leaving 8 bases between them. This CDR3 contains 13 residues.